The 11 T cell receptor beta chains below were found in one sample sequenced in a study of OX40 agonist ivuxolimab in advanced cancers. Assay: immunoSEQ multiplex PCR; the TCRdb copy retains only in-frame clones and omits some. The sample contains over 75,000 clones, approximately 94% of which appear only once. The input for sequencing was CD4+ or CD8+ T cells sorted from blood, taken in a trial of the OX40 agonist ivuxolimab. Receptors were obtained from an adult with an advanced solid tumor such as melanoma, head and neck, liver or kidney cancer.

The genes are TRBV2 and TRBJ1-1; TRBD1 aligns across 9 bases. J gave up 0 bases and V 4 bases, and 3 bases lay outside the gene matches. Germline V lookup: CDR1 SNHLY, CDR2 FYNNEI. There are 15 residues in the CDR3. CDR3 protein: CASSGDRALNTEAFF. The CDR3 bases are TGTGCCAGCAGTGGGGACAGGGCCCTGAACACTGAAGCTTTCTTT.

A single count supports this clone. The chain carries TRBV9 and TRBJ1-5; D uncertain. The CDR3 has 13 residues. From germline, CDR1 is SGDLS and CDR2 YYNGEE. V lost 2 bases to trimming and J lost 4 bases, with 7 bases between them. CDR3 nucleotides: TGTGCCAGCAGCGTTGGGTTAAATCAGCCCCAGCATTTT. As protein: CASSVGLNQPQHF. The full variable domain, completed using reference TRBV9 and TRBJ1-5, is DSGVTQTPKHLITATGQRVTLRCSPRSGDLSVYWYQQSLDQGLQFLIQYYNGEERAKGNILERFSAQQFPDLHSELNLSSLELGDSALYFCASSVGLNQPQHFGDGTRLSIL.

The genes are TRBV30 and TRBJ2-3; no definite D call. There are 16 residues in the CDR3. The germline V gene has CDR1 GTSNPN and CDR2 SVGIG (reference sequence). The V end lost 2 bases, the J end lost 2 bases, and 17 bases lay between the germline ends. CDR3 nucleotide sequence: TGTGCCTGGAGTACTGACCACCAAGAATTCACAGATACGCAGTATTTT. It is translated as CAWSTDHQEFTDTQYF.

CDR3 residues: CASSSWETSGRAYEQFF. The CDR3 DNA reads as TGTGCCAGCAGCTCATGGGAGACTAGCGGGAGGGCCTATGAGCAGTTCTTC. The V and J genes are TRBV11-2 and TRBJ2-1, with 14 positions matching TRBD2. The V gene end was trimmed by 4 bases and the J gene end by 8 bases; junction bases not matched to a gene: 10. This CDR3 contains 17 residues. The germline CDR1 and CDR2 sequences are SGHAT and FQNNGV.

This chain uses TRBV5-1 with TRBJ2-1; D gene ambiguous. The length of the CDR3 is 12 residues. V lost 2 bases and J lost 3, with 3 bases in between. Germline V gives CDR1 SGHRS, CDR2 YFSETQ. The CDR3 spells CASSLFYNEQFF. DNA of the CDR3: TGCGCCAGCAGCTTATTCTACAATGAGCAGTTCTTC.

V is TRBV6-1 and J is TRBJ1-1; D is possibly TRBD1 (5 bases). V was cut by 2 bases and J by 0 bases, with 13 bases left in between. The CDR3 runs 16 residues. Germline CDR1 reads MNHNS; CDR2 reads SASEGT. For the CDR3, the DNA is TGTGCCAGCAGTGAACGGGGCTTTATTATGAACACTGAAGCTTTCTTT. Protein product: CASSERGFIMNTEAFF.

The chain recombines TRBV19 with TRBJ2-1; 11 positions match TRBD1. V gave up 8 bases and J gave up 6 bases; unmatched junction bases: 6. Germline V gene lookup returns CDR1 LNHDA and CDR2 SQIVND (reference sequence). The CDR3 has 14 residues. DNA of the CDR3: TGTGCCAGTGGGGACAGGGGGTCAGTCAATGAGCAGTTCTTC. This translates into CASGDRGSVNEQFF.

V usage is TRBV19 and J usage is TRBJ2-1; 10 nucleotides align to TRBD1. V gave up 4 bases and J gave up 3 bases; unmatched junction bases: 12. The germline V gene has CDR1 LNHDA and CDR2 SQIVND (reference sequence). The CDR3 is made up of 18 amino acids. As DNA, the CDR3 is TGTGCCAGTAGTAACGGACAGGGGGTAGGCTCTATCTACAATGAGCAGTTCTTC. Amino acids: CASSNGQGVGSIYNEQFF.

This clone was recorded only once. The V call is TRBV6-4, the J call TRBJ2-1, with D possibly matching TRBD2 (6 bases). Germline V gene sequence: CDR1 MRHNA, CDR2 SNTAGT. Trimming left V 2 bases short and J 7 bases short, with 15 bases between. The CDR3 is 15 residues long. In nucleotides, the CDR3 is TGTGCCAGCAGTGACAGGTCGGGGGTAGGGAATGAGCAGTTCTTC. As protein: CASSDRSGVGNEQFF.

The chain joins TRBV5-1 to TRBJ2-5; a weak D match, TRBD2 (6 bases). The germline gives CDR1 SGHRS, CDR2 YFSETQ. The CDR3 length is 13 residues. Trimming left V 4 bases short and J 5 bases short, with 12 bases between. DNA for the CDR3: TGCGCCAGCAGCCCGAGGGGAGGCGAGACCCAGTACTTC. It translates to CASSPRGGETQYF. The whole variable domain, remainder taken from reference TRBV5-1 and TRBJ2-5, is KAGVTQTPRYLIKTRGQQVTLSCSPISGHRSVSWYQQTPGQGLQFLFEYFSETQRNKGNFPGRFSGRQFSNSRSEMNVSTLELGDSALYLCASSPRGGETQYFGPGTRLLVL.

This clone has a single count. V gene TRBV6-6 combines with J gene TRBJ2-3; D gene ambiguous. CDR3 length: 14 amino acids. Germline loops: CDR1 MNHNY, CDR2 SVGAGI (reference sequence). Trimming took off 7 bases at V and 3 bases at J, with 14 bases between the two ends. CDR3 sequence (DNA): TGTGCCAGCACCCCAAAGGATGGGACAGATACGCAGTATTTT. This translates into CASTPKDGTDTQYF.